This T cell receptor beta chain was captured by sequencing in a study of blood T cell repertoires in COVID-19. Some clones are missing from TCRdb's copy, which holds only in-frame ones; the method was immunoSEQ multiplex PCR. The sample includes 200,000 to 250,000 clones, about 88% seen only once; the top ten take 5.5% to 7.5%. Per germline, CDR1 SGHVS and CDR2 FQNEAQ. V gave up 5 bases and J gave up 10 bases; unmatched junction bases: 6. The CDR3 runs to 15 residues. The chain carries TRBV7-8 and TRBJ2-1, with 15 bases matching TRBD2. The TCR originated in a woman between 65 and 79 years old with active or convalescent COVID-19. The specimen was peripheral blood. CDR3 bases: TGTGCCAGCAGCCCCGGACTAGCGGGGGGGCGGGAGCAGTTCTTC. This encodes CASSPGLAGGREQFF.